Given below is one TCR beta chain in context. This CDR3 has 15 residues. V lost 4 bases to trimming and J lost 6 bases, with 20 bases between them. Germline V gene data show CDR1 as SGHNT and CDR2 as YYREEE (reference sequence). TCRdb re-analysed the RT-PCR reads in MiXCR, keeping a single row per CDR3 protein. The sample lists hundreds of thousands of distinct CDR3 sequences; approximately 15% were seen once. The origin of this receptor is a female donor in good health, serving as a healthy control. The sequencing input was memory CD4+ T cells from blood. V and J are TRBV5-4 and TRBJ2-7; D possibly corresponds to TRBD1 (6 bases). CDR3 sequence reads: CASSVIQTTGGEQYF. As DNA, the CDR3 is TGTGCCAGCAGCGTGATCCAAACGACAGGTGGCGAGCAGTACTTC.